One and the same sample provided the 3 T cell receptor beta chains below, sequenced in a study of regulatory T cells in long-lasting Graves disease. Indicated time point: newly diagnosed GD, antithyroid drugs for less than 3 months. RNA extracted from PBMCs served as the sequencing template. Combining iRepertoire HTBI primers with Arm-PCR of CDR3 regions, the authors built TCR beta libraries. MiXCR was run by TCRdb on the multiplex PCR reads, yielding one entry per CDR3 protein. The repertoire holds 300,000 to 400,000 distinct CDR3 sequences, with around 15% as singletons. These data also featured in a second study, about T cells in Graves' hyperthyroidism and ophthalmopathy.

The sequencing here drew on peripheral blood mononuclear cells (PBMCs), taken at new diagnosis, from a patient treated with antithyroid drugs. Source of these receptors: a man between 35 and 55 years old with Graves disease.

This clonotype showed up many times. The gene calls are TRBV24-1 and TRBJ2-3, with D uncertain. With 3 bases removed from V and 1 base from J, the gap between germline ends came to 19 bases. Germline V CDR1 and CDR2: KGHDR, SFDVKD. The CDR3 has 18 residues. The CDR3 nucleotides read TGTGCCACCAGTGATATAGAAGGTTCCTACGCTCGCACAGATACGCAGTATTTT. Protein sequence: CATSDIEGSYARTDTQYF.

The chain couples TRBV28 to TRBJ2-3; 9 bases are shared with TRBD1. With V trimmed by 3 bases and J by 5 bases, 18 bases remained unmatched. This CDR3 has 19 amino acids. CDR1 is MDHEN, CDR2 SYDVKM, per germline. This chain's CDR3 is CASSFRTGAKRGPQDTQYF. The CDR3 DNA reads TGTGCCAGCAGTTTCCGGACAGGGGCCAAACGGGGCCCACAAGATACGCAGTATTTT.

This clonotype was recorded at least ten times. The rearrangement joins TRBV28 to TRBJ2-3; 10 bases map to TRBD2. Per the germline V gene, CDR1 is MDHEN and CDR2 is SYDVKM. The CDR3 contains 19 residues. V lost 6 bases and J lost 4; bases outside the gene matches: 19. Here the CDR3 reads CASSTASQTASGGPDTQYF. CDR3 in DNA: TGTGCCAGCAGCACCGCCAGCCAAACCGCTAGCGGGGGTCCAGATACGCAGTATTTT. Looking up the rest from reference TRBV28 and TRBJ2-3 gives the full variable domain: DVKVTQSSRYLVKRTGEKVFLECVQDMDHENMFWYRQDPGLGLRLIYFSYDVKMKEKGDIPEGYSVSREKKERFSLILESASTNQTSMYLCASSTASQTASGGPDTQYFGPGTRLTVL.